The present entry profiles one T cell receptor (beta chain) with its context. Its specificity is not known. The source of the sample is a study of T-cell memory formation after mild COVID-19. Study-wide points: The study found balanced CD4/CD8 in clones contracting day 15 to 85 and a CD4+ lean in later expanders. Within pre-infection memory, some responding clones were found, suggesting cross-reactive memory joined. Contracting CD8+ clones were enriched in EMRA, CD4+ mainly in CM and EM.

The germline V and J ends were trimmed by 3 bases and 0 bases, with 11 bases remaining between them. The CDR3 has 15 amino acids. Per the germline V gene, CDR1 is SGHDN and CDR2 is FVKESK. TCR alpha and TCR beta cDNA libraries carrying sample barcodes and UMIs were produced by 5'RACE using constant-segment primers. TCRdb re-called the 5' RACE reads through MiXCR, storing one row per CDR3 protein. The sample contains 530,000 or so distinct CDR3 sequences, approximately 15% of which appear only once. Sequences were obtained from PBMCs or a T cell subset sorted from them (not recorded which). This TCR was recovered from an adult woman who had mild COVID-19 (a few samples of this study predate the infection). Cell type and time point are not known. The gene calls are TRBV14 and TRBJ1-1, with unresolved D. Here the CDR3 reads CASSQQNLMNTEAFF. Written as DNA, the CDR3 is TGTGCCAGCAGCCAGCAAAACCTCATGAACACTGAAGCTTTCTTT. The full variable domain, with the rest looked up from reference TRBV14 and TRBJ1-1, is EAGVTQFPSHSVIEKGQTVTLRCDPISGHDNLYWYRRVMGKEIKFLLHFVKESKQDESGMPNNRFLAERTGGTYSTLKVQPAELEDSGVYFCASSQQNLMNTEAFFGQGTRLTVV.